The entry that follows covers one T cell receptor beta chain sequence. V lost 5 bases to trimming and J lost 0 bases; unmatched junction nucleotides: 8. CDR1 is SGHNT and CDR2 is YYREEE in the germline V gene (reference sequence). The CDR3 length is 16 residues. This entry comes from a study of blood T cell repertoires in COVID-19. Across the study: The United States, Italy and Spain supplied acute and convalescent COVID-19 samples. T cells, B-cell-depleted T cells, or PBMCs supplied cDNA or gDNA.

In the original workflow: Cell counts per sample came from amplifying reference gene primers. Some clones are missing from TCRdb's copy, which holds only in-frame ones; the method was immunoSEQ multiplex PCR. That table gives V, J and clone size, and the DNA gave D and trimming. The profile shows around 170,000 clones, 80% to 85% of them singletons. The TCR sequence derives from a woman aged 40 to 55 with acute or convalescent COVID-19. The sequencing sample was made of peripheral blood. The chain employs TRBV5-4 and TRBJ2-5; 9 bases map to TRBD2. Here the CDR3 DNA reads TGTGCCAGCAGAAGAGAGCTAGCGGGGTACCAAGAGACCCAGTACTTC. The encoded protein is CASRRELAGYQETQYF.